This T cell receptor beta chain derives from a study of cytomegalovirus exposure and HLA in healthy donors (dated by TCRdb to the late 2010s). Some background on the complete study: An earlier analysis of roughly 500 of the donors reported 276 Gb of sequence data and more than 90 million unique TCR beta sequences from some 180 million T cells. Approximately 310 gigabases of sequencing data and 80 million or so unique TCR sequences were included in an early release covering around 650 HLA-typed donors. Of the roughly 400 genotyped donors, 65% to 90% fell in the genetic ancestry cluster associated with self-reported Caucasian donors. The study was designed to test whether signatures of past pathogen exposure could be identified by cataloging public T cell receptors. The study profiled the T cell repertoires of fewer than 850 subjects by immunosequencing and related them to cytomegalovirus serostatus. A separate validation cohort of 100 to 150 different subjects was used in addition to the roughly 640-subject first cohort. To predict cytomegalovirus infection status, the study combined high-throughput TCR immunosequencing, statistical association of individual TCRs with disease status, and machine learning. In a later analysis, previously published TCR beta repertoires from 666 donors were re-analyzed and high-resolution HLA genotyping was added so that TCR occurrence patterns could be studied. In the later analysis, no new phenotypic data were used to find candidate immune exposures; instead, reliance was placed on TCR beta sequences and their occurrence across donors. An earlier analysis of more than 450 of the donors used high-throughput TCR beta sequencing to judge whether each TCR beta V gene segment behaved as functional or pseudogenic. Donor age, sex, ethnicity and CMV serostatus were compiled together with the repertoire data. Genome-wide SNP genotypes for about 65% of the 666 donors were used in a later genetic analysis, which treated that subset as a discovery cohort. Every discovery cohort repertoire had been produced on one sequencing platform. HLA typing covered class I and class II loci at four-digit resolution. The number of typed donors differed by locus: about 629-630 for A, B, C, DRB1 and DQB1; 500 to 550 for DQA1; some 610 for DPA1; and some 430 for DPB1. Because of strong linkage in the cohort, four or five DR-DQ haplotypes were treated as single units for association and clustering. Across some 400 genotyped donors of the cohort, an average of roughly 200,000 unique TCR beta nucleotide sequences per donor were sequenced, and roughly a sixth of those sequences were non-productive.

The cohort consisted of 600 to 700 healthy bone marrow donors. At the time of sampling, all cohort members were nominally healthy, though unrecorded immune exposures were likely present. The donor was CMV seropositive and belonged to the group of 250 to 300 seropositive cohort members. Each donor provided a peripheral blood sample, and peripheral blood mononuclear cells were used for TCR beta sequencing. Genomic DNA extraction from the blood cell samples was performed with the Qiagen DNeasy Blood Extraction Kit. The library came from the immunoSEQ multiplex PCR assay. For the multiplex PCR, a mixture combining 60 forward primers for TCR Vbeta segments and 13 reverse primers for TCR Jbeta segments was used. The CDR3 region of rearranged TCR beta genes was amplified from genomic DNA with a multiplex PCR assay. The Illumina HiSeq System was used to sequence the amplified TCR beta libraries as 87-base-pair reads. As for the authors' bioinformatics: A later analysis tallied 80 million to 95 million unique TCR beta chains across the 700 or so repertoires, and roughly 11 million of those chains were shared by two or more donors. Raw reads were error-corrected and collapsed into unique sequences by a nearest-neighbor algorithm in which closely related sequences were merged to remove PCR and sequencing errors. V, D and J gene segments were assigned by aligning CDR3 sequences to IMGT reference sequences. For a sequence to be retained, at least a six-nucleotide match to both a V gene segment and a J gene segment was required. Rearrangements were called productive when the CDR3 lacked stop codons and stayed in frame with V and J; all others were non-productive. Following IMGT convention, CDR3 was defined as the stretch from the second conserved V-encoded cysteine to the conserved J-encoded phenylalanine. Sequences without an unambiguous match to a single V gene segment were excluded from the earlier analysis of approximately 560 of the donors. An earlier analysis of approximately 590 of the donors called V segments functional above 56.7% productive rearrangements and segregating when the between-donor standard deviation exceeded 5%. A statistical classification framework was developed to diagnose cytomegalovirus status using the catalog of TCR beta chain sequences. V and J gene assignment, in a later analysis, came from comparing TCR nucleotide sequences with IMGT/GENE-DB human TR gene sequences. A later analysis assigned CDR3 sequences and most-parsimonious VDJ recombination scenarios with the TCRdist pipeline. In a later analysis, each TCR beta chain was defined by its CDR3 amino acid sequence together with its V-gene family, and reads lacking a unique V-gene family were excluded. As a way to deal with suspected cross-contamination and a sequencing artifact, a later analysis dropped 592 nucleotide sequences that were highly shared and had low generation probability. In a later analysis, a clonal expansion index for each public chain was calculated from normalized within-repertoire ranks of inferred template counts. In a later analysis, generation probabilities were computed using a VDJ recombination model fitted to out-of-frame rearrangements, and the results were checked against IGoR. In a later analysis, TCR-TCR, TCR-HLA and TCR-CMV co-occurrence was scored with hypergeometric tests, and a repertoire-size bias correction was applied to TCR pairs. False discovery rates were estimated in a later analysis by permuting HLA or CMV assignments 20 times. In a later analysis, co-occurring TCRs were grouped using DBSCAN, and TCRdist sequence similarity was added for clustering within HLA-allele-positive subsets. Repertoires with fewer than 30,000 or more than 120,000 public chains, plus five repertoires with anomalous nucleotide sharing, were excluded from co-occurrence clustering. The source is immuneACCESS, and TCRdb retained only in-frame sequences with V and J called. Part of the clones is not carried over; for the studies checked, unresolved V genes explain less than half of this, and the remainder is unexplained. From that table come the V and J calls and clone size; the DNA was used to work out D and trimming. This sample has 70,000 to 90,000 clones in its table, and 70% to 85% of those were observed once. The ten largest clones capture approximately 20% of the sample.

The paper as a whole reports these results and caveats: A further reported finding was that TCR beta sequences accurately predicted the HLA-A and HLA-B alleles for most subjects in the first cohort. Specific HLA alleles were associated with roughly 16,000 TCR beta sequences at a false discovery rate of 0.05 in a later analysis. According to a later analysis, TCR association rates differed among HLA loci, with DRB1 alleles showing the most associated TCRs and HLA-C alleles showing the fewest. The classifier was reported to diagnose cytomegalovirus status with high specificity and sensitivity in both the original and validation cohorts. In a later analysis, most CMV-associated TCR beta chains were found to appear HLA-restricted, with HLA associations seemingly driven largely by CMV exposure. For the cohort, immune exposure information was limited to CMV serostatus. Because HLA typing was unavailable for some donors at each locus, only the typed subset was used in association tests. An earlier analysis of around 500 of the donors showed that most TCR beta V segments appeared in productive rearrangements either about 87% or about 30% of the time, which broadly matched IMGT annotations. In a later genetic analysis, a missense DCLRE1C variant was associated with V-gene and J-gene trimming of TCR beta chains, and the association was replicated in an independent cohort. Most TCR sequences were seen in very few donors, while some public TCRs were found in many individuals. The authors suggested that the approach could potentially be extended to other disease states and immunological phenotypes. According to a later analysis, parvovirus B19, influenza, CMV and Epstein-Barr virus appeared linked to several top co-occurrence clusters. Because counts were too low, roughly 18 rarely observed V segments, including chromosome 9 orphons, were left out of the earlier analysis of about 500 of the donors. The presence/absence analyses assumed that sequencing depth was roughly uniform across donors, and that assumption may not be true. Assigning TCR associations to individual alleles was difficult when HLA alleles, especially DR and DQ, strongly co-occurred. Three of the identified cytomegalovirus-associated TCR beta chains were confirmed in vitro to be specific for cytomegalovirus antigens. A group of highly shared sequence variants was considered likely to be a technical artifact of the sequencing pipeline. A later analysis found that HLA-associated TCR beta chains were more clonally expanded and had lower generation probabilities than equally common non-associated chains. Only TCR beta chains were sequenced in this cohort, and the absence of alpha or paired-chain data limited detectable features. The study listed around 160 TCR beta chains as associated with cytomegalovirus. Correlated functional status among segregating V segments might be attributable to linkage disequilibrium, but an unknown experimental factor could not be ruled out. A later genetic analysis reported fewer N-insertions in productive TCRs among donors in an Asian-associated ancestry cluster than the approximately 700-donor mean.

Points on this clone: There is no known antigen for this receptor. The input lacks base qualities; no much larger clone sits a single base away.

Sequencing was performed on PBMCs. The sequence was obtained from a man in his 70s in good health and CMV-seropositive.

DNA sequence: TGTGCCACCAGCTCAGAAGGAGGGAATGAGCAGTTCTTC. Translated, this is CATSSEGGNEQFF. The chain couples TRBV15 to TRBJ2-1, and perhaps TRBD2 as D gene, on 6 matching bases. CDR1 LNHNV and CDR2 YYDKDF are derived from the germline V gene (reference sequence). Including cysteine and phenylalanine, the CDR3 has 13 amino acids. The retained sequence is limited to the CDR3, 39 bases, with the frame set at the first base. The trim is 5 bases for V and 7 bases for J, with a gap of 12 bases between the germline ends.